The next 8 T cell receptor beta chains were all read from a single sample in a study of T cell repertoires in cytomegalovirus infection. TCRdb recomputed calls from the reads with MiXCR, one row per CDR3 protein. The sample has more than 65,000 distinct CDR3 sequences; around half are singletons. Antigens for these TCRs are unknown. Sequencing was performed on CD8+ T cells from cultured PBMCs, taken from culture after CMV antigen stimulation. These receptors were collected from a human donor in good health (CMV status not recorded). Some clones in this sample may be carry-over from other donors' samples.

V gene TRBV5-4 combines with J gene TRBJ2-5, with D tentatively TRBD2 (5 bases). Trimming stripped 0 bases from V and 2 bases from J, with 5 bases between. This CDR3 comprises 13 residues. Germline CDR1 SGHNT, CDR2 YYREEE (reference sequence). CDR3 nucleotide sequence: TGTGCCAGCAGCTTGGAGCGGCAAGAGACCCAGTACTTC. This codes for CASSLERQETQYF.

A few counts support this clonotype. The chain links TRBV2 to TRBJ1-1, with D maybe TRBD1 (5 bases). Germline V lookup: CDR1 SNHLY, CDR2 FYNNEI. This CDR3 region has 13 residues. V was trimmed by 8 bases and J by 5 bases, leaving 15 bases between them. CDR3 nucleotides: TGTGCCAGCGGATCCTCCGGGGGGACTGAAGCTTTCTTT. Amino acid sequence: CASGSSGGTEAFF.

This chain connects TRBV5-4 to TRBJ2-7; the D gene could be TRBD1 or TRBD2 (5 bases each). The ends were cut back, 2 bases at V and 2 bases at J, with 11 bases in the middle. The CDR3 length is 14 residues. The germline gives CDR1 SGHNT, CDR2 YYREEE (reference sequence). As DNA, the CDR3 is TGTGCCAGCAGCTTCGGGGACGGAACCTACGAGCAGTACTTC. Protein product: CASSFGDGTYEQYF.

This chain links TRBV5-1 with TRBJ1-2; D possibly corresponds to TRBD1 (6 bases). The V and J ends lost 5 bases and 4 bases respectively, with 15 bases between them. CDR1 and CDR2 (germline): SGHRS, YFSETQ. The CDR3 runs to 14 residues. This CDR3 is CASRDRDTLYGYTF. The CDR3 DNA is TGCGCCAGCAGGGACCGGGACACCCTCTATGGCTACACCTTC. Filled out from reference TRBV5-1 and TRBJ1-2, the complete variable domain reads KAGVTQTPRYLIKTRGQQVTLSCSPISGHRSVSWYQQTPGQGLQFLFEYFSETQRNKGNFPGRFSGRQFSNSRSEMNVSTLELGDSALYLCASRDRDTLYGYTFGSGTRLTVV.

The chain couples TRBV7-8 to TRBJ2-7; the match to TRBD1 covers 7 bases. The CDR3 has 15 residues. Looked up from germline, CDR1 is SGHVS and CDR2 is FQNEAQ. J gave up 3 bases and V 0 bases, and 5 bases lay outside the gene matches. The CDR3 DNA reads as TGTGCCAGCAGCTTAGCCGGGACAGATTTCTACGAGCAGTACTTC. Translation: CASSLAGTDFYEQYF.

The DNA for the CDR3 is TGTGCCAGCAGGACGAAGATCTACTCTGGGGCCAACGTCCTGACTTTC. Translation gives CASRTKIYSGANVLTF. The rearrangement links TRBV6-1 to TRBJ2-6; no firm D call. V lost 6 bases and J 0 bases, leaving 12 bases between the germline ends. The CDR3 totals 16 residues. Germline loops: CDR1 MNHNS, CDR2 SASEGT.

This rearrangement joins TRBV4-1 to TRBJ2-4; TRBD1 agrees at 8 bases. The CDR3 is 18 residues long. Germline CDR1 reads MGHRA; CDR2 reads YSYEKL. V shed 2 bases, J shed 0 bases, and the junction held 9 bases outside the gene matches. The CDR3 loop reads CASSQSGTGQLAKNIQYF. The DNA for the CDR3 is TGCGCCAGCAGCCAATCAGGGACAGGTCAACTAGCCAAAAACATTCAGTACTTC.

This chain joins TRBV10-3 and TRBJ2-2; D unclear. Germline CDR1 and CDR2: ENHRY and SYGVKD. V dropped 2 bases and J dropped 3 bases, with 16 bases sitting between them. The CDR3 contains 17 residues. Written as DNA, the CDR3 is TGTGCCATCAGTGAGCCCAGGCAAAAACGGGACACCGGGGAGCTGTTTTTT. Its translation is CAISEPRQKRDTGELFF.